The rows below give T cell receptor beta chains drawn from one sample of a study of PD-L1 blockade in urothelial cancer. TCRdb's copy holds only in-frame clones and misses some; the assay was immunoSEQ multiplex PCR. The table records tens of thousands of clones, 80% to 95% of them present only once. Sequencing used PBMCs, obtained around atezolizumab (anti-PD-L1) treatment. These TCRs come from an elderly woman with urothelial cancer. The CDR3 runs from the conserved cysteine through the conserved F or W. The D gene is left open where the match is weak. Size is omitted from some rows. Given values are once, few, many or a class for expanded clones.

j_call d_call cdr3_length v_call clone_size cdr3_nt cdr3_aa
TRBJ1-1 NA 11 TRBV28 NA TGTGCCAGCAGGGGCAACACTGAAGCTTTCTTT CASRGNTEAFF
TRBJ1-1 NA 14 TRBV30 once TGTGCCTGGAGTGTATCGGCAGGCGCCACTGAAGCTTTCTTT CAWSVSAGATEAFF
TRBJ2-1 TRBD2 17 TRBV9 NA TGTGCCAGCAGCGTCTCTAGCGGGAGAAGCTCCTACAATGAGCAGTTCTTC CASSVSSGRSSYNEQFF
TRBJ1-4 NA 15 TRBV2 once TGTGCCAGCAGTGAATATGAAGGGGCAGGGGAAAAACTGTTTTTT CASSEYEGAGEKLFF
TRBJ1-1 TRBD1 14 TRBV5-1 NA TGCGCCAGCAGCGAACAGGGGGGAAACACTGAAGCTTTCTTT CASSEQGGNTEAFF
TRBJ2-7 TRBD2 17 TRBV7-9 NA TGTGCCAGCAACACCAGAACCTTGGCTAGCGGTCCCTACGAGCAGTACTTC CASNTRTLASGPYEQYF
TRBJ2-1 TRBD1 16 TRBV9 NA TGTGCCAGCACACTACAGGGGCTCGTCGGGGTAAATGAGCAGTTCTTC CASTLQGLVGVNEQFF
TRBJ2-4 NA 16 TRBV28 NA TGTGCCAGCAGTTTAGCGCGGCAGCTAGCCAAAAACATTCAGTACTTC CASSLARQLAKNIQYF
TRBJ1-1 NA 13 TRBV28 NA TGTGCCAGCAGAGGGGGTGGGTTCACTGAAGCTTTCTTT CASRGGGFTEAFF
TRBJ1-1 NA 15 TRBV2 NA TGTGCCAGCAATCCAATGACAGGAATGAACACTGAAGCTTTCTTT CASNPMTGMNTEAFF
TRBJ2-7 TRBD1 13 TRBV5-4 NA TGTGCCAGCAGACAAGGACAGGGAGGCGAGCAGTACTTC CASRQGQGGEQYF
TRBJ2-1 NA 14 TRBV11-1 NA TGTGCCAGCAGCTTAGCGAGTGGAGGCGTTGAGCAGTTCTTC CASSLASGGVEQFF
TRBJ2-7 TRBD1 15 TRBV19 NA TGTGCCAGTAGTATCTCCCGACAGGGTAGGTACGAGCAGTACTTC CASSISRQGRYEQYF
TRBJ2-5 TRBD2 15 TRBV5-1 NA TGCGCCAGCAGCCCCTTAGCGGGAGGTTCCGAGACCCAGTACTTC CASSPLAGGSETQYF
TRBJ1-4 NA 13 TRBV5-1 NA TGCGCCAGCCAGGGTTTGCCTAATGAAAAACTGTTTTTT CASQGLPNEKLFF
TRBJ2-3 NA 16 TRBV4-1 NA TGCGCCAGCAGCCAGGGCCAGGGCAGGGAGGCAGATACGCAGTATTTT CASSQGQGREADTQYF
TRBJ2-1 TRBD2 16 TRBV6-4 NA TGTGCCAGCAGTGAGGGACTAGCGGGAGGATCTGATGAGCAGTTCTTC CASSEGLAGGSDEQFF
TRBJ1-1 TRBD1 16 TRBV5-1 NA TGCGCCAGCAGCTTGGTGGCCGTGACAGGGGTTACTGAAGCTTTCTTT CASSLVAVTGVTEAFF
TRBJ2-1 NA 14 TRBV4-2 NA TGTGCCAGCAGCCAAGGGTCCCTAACCAATGAGCAGTTCTTC CASSQGSLTNEQFF
TRBJ1-2 TRBD1 16 TRBV7-3 NA TGTGCCAGCAGCTTAGGGGCTCGAACAGGGGTTGGAGGCTACACCTTC CASSLGARTGVGGYTF
TRBJ1-2 NA 12 TRBV28 NA TGTGCCAGCAGAGGGACATCACCTAGCTACACCTTC CASRGTSPSYTF
TRBJ2-5 TRBD1 18 TRBV7-9 NA TGTGCCAGCAGCTTACCCCGTAAGGGACAGGGGGCCAGGGAGACCCAGTACTTC CASSLPRKGQGARETQYF
TRBJ1-2 TRBD1 17 TRBV4-1 NA TGCGCCAGCAGCCAACCGACCGGGACAGGGGGCGTAGGAGGCTACACCTTC CASSQPTGTGGVGGYTF
TRBJ1-1 NA 14 TRBV9 NA TGTGCCAGCAGCGGCCTGACAGCGAACACTGAAGCTTTCTTT CASSGLTANTEAFF
TRBJ1-4 TRBD1 15 TRBV15 NA TGTGCCACCAGCAGAGATGGGACAGAGGGGGAAAAACTGTTTTTT CATSRDGTEGEKLFF
TRBJ2-1 TRBD2 21 TRBV19 NA TGTGCCAGTAGATGGGGACCGGGACTAGCGGGAGGGCCAGGATCCTACAATGAGCAGTTCTTC CASRWGPGLAGGPGSYNEQFF
TRBJ2-1 TRBD2 16 TRBV5-1 NA TGCGCCAGCAGCTTGGGACTAGCGGGAGGGCAGAATGAGCAGTTCTTC CASSLGLAGGQNEQFF
TRBJ2-7 NA 15 TRBV4-1 NA TGCGCCAGCAGCCAATCAGGGGCAAGCCCCTACGAGCAGTACTTC CASSQSGASPYEQYF
TRBJ2-1 NA 15 TRBV18 NA TGTGCCAGCTCACCACCGAACTCTGGAGGGGTCGAGCAGTTCTTC CASSPPNSGGVEQFF
TRBJ2-3 TRBD2 16 TRBV11-3 NA TGTGCCAGCAGCTCGGGACTAGCGGGATCCACAGATACGCAGTATTTT CASSSGLAGSTDTQYF
TRBJ2-2 TRBD2 16 TRBV5-1 NA TGCGCCAGCAGCCCCACTAGCGGGAGGGCCGGCGGGGAGCTGTTTTTT CASSPTSGRAGGELFF
TRBJ1-4 TRBD1 15 TRBV30 NA TGTGCCTGGAGTGCCCCCAGACAGGGGGATGAAAAACTGTTTTTT CAWSAPRQGDEKLFF
TRBJ2-2 NA 18 TRBV27 NA TGTGCCAGCAGTCCGACCCCCGCCAGGGGTATATCGGCCGGGGAGCTGTTTTTT CASSPTPARGISAGELFF
TRBJ1-1 NA 12 TRBV7-3 NA TGTGCCAGCAGCGAAACAGGGACTGAAGCTTTCTTT CASSETGTEAFF
TRBJ2-7 NA 15 TRBV5-1 NA TGCGCCAGCAGCTTGGATCCCTATAGAGACTACGAGCAGTACTTC CASSLDPYRDYEQYF
TRBJ2-5 TRBD1 13 TRBV5-6 NA TGTGCCAGCAGTTCCGACAGGGGAGAGACCCAGTACTTC CASSSDRGETQYF
TRBJ2-3 TRBD2 15 TRBV9 NA TGTGCCAGCAGCGAGGCGACTAGCGCCTGGGATACGCAGTATTTT CASSEATSAWDTQYF
TRBJ2-4 NA 16 TRBV6-5 once TGTGCCAGCAGTTACTCGGGGCTAAAAGCCAAAAACATTCAGTACTTC CASSYSGLKAKNIQYF
TRBJ1-5 NA 14 TRBV6-5 NA TGTGCCAGCAGCGGTTCTTTCAGCAATCAGCCCCAGCATTTT CASSGSFSNQPQHF
TRBJ2-7 TRBD2 14 TRBV11-3 NA TGTGCCAGCAGCTTAGGAGGGACTAGCTACGAGCAGTACTTC CASSLGGTSYEQYF